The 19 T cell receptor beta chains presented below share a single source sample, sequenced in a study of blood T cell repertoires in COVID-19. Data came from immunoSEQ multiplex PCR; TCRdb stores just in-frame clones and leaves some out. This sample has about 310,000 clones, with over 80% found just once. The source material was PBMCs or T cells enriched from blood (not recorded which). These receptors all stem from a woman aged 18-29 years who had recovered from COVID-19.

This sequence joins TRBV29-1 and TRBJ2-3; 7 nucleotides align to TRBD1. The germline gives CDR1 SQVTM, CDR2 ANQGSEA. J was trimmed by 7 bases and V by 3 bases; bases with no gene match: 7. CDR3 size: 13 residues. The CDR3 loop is CSVDGRDRNTQYF. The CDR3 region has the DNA TGCAGCGTTGACGGAAGGGACAGAAATACGCAGTATTTT.

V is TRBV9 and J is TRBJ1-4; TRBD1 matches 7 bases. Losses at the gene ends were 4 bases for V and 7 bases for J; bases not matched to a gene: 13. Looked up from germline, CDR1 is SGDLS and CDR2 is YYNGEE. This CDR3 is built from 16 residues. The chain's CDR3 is CASSPIIDRVAEKLFF. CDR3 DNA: TGTGCCAGCAGCCCCATAATAGACAGGGTAGCTGAAAAACTGTTTTTT.

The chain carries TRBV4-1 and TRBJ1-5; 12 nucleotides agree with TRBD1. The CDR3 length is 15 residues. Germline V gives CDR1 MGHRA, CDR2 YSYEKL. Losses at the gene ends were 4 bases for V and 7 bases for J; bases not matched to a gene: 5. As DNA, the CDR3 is TGCGCCAGCAGCCCGGGACAGGGGGCGAGGCAGCCCCAGCATTTT. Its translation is CASSPGQGARQPQHF.

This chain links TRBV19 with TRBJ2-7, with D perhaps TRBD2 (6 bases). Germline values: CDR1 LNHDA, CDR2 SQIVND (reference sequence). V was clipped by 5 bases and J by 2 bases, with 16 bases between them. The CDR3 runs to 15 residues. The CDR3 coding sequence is TGTGCCAGTAGTCCGGAACTAGCCGCCGCCTACGAGCAGTACTTC. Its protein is CASSPELAAAYEQYF.

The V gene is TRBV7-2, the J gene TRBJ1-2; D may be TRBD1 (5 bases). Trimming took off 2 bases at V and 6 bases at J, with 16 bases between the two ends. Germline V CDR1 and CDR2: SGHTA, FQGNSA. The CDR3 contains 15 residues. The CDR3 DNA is TGTGCCAGCAGCTTAAGTCCAGGGTTATCCAATGGCTACACCTTC. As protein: CASSLSPGLSNGYTF.

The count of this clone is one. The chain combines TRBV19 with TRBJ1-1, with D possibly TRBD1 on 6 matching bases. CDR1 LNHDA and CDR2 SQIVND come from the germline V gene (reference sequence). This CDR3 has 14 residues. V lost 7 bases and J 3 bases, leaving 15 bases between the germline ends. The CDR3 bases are TGTGCCAGTAACCCAACAGGGTTGCACACTGAAGCTTTCTTT. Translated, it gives CASNPTGLHTEAFF.

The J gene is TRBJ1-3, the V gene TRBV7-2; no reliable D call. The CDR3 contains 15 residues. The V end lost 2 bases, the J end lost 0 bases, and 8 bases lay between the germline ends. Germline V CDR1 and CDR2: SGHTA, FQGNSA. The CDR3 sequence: CASSLLAYSGNTIYF. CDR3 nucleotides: TGTGCCAGCAGCTTACTCGCCTACTCTGGAAACACCATATATTTT.

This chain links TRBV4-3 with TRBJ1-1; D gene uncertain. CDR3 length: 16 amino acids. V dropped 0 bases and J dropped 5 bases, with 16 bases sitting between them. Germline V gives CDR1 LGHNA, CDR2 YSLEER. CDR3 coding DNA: TGCGCCAGCAGCCAAGACTCTCGCCTCCCGAGTACTGAAGCTTTCTTT. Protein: CASSQDSRLPSTEAFF.

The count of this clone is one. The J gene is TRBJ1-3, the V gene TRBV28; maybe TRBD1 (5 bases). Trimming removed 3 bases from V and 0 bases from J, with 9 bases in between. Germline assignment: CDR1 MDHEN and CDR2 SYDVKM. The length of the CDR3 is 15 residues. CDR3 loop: CASSFRANSGNTIYF. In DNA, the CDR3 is TGTGCCAGCAGTTTCAGGGCAAACTCTGGAAACACCATATATTTT.

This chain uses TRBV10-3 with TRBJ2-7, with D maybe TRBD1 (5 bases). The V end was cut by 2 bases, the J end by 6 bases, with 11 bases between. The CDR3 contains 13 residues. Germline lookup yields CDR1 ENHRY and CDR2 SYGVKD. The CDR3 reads CAISERQGGEQYF. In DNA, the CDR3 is TGTGCCATCAGTGAGAGGCAGGGTGGCGAGCAGTACTTC.

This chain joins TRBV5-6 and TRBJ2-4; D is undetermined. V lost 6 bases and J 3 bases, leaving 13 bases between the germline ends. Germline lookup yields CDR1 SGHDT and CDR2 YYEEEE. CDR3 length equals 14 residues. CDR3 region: CASNLREFKNIQYF. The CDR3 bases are TGTGCCAGCAACCTTAGAGAGTTCAAAAACATTCAGTACTTC.

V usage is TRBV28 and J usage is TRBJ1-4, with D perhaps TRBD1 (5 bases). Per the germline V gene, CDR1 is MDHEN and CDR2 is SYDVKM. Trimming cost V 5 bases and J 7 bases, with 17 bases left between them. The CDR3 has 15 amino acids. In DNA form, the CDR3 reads TGTGCCAGCAGTCCCCCTGCCGGGGGACGTGAAAAACTGTTTTTT. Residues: CASSPPAGGREKLFF.

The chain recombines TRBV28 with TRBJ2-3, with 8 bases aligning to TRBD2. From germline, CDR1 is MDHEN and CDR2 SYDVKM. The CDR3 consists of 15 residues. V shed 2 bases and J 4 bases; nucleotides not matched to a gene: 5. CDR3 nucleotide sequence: TGTGCCAGCAGTTTACTCATGCGGGAGGCAGATACGCAGTATTTT. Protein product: CASSLLMREADTQYF.

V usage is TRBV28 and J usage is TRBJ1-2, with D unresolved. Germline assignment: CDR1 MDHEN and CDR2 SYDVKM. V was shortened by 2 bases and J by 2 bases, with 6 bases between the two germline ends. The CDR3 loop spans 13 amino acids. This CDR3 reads CASSLNENYGYTF. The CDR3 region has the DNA TGTGCCAGCAGTTTAAACGAGAACTATGGCTACACCTTC.

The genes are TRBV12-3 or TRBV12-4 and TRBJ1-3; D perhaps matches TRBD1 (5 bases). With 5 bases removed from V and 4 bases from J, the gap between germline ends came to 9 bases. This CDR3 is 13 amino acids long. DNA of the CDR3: TGTGCCAGCAGTGGGGGGACGGGAAACACCATATATTTT. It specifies CASSGGTGNTIYF.

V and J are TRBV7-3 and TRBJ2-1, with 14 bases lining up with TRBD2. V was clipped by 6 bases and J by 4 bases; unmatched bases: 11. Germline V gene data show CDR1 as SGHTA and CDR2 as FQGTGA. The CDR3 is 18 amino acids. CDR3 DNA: TGTGCCAGCAGTTCTACCGGGACTAGCGGGGGAAAATACAATGAGCAGTTCTTC. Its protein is CASSSTGTSGGKYNEQFF.

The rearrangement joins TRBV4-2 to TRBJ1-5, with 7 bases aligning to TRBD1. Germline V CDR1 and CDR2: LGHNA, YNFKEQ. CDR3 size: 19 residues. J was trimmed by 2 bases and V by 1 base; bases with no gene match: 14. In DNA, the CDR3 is TGTGCCAGCAGCCAAGTGGGTAGTGCGGTCGGGACAGGCAATCAGCCCCAGCATTTT. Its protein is CASSQVGSAVGTGNQPQHF.

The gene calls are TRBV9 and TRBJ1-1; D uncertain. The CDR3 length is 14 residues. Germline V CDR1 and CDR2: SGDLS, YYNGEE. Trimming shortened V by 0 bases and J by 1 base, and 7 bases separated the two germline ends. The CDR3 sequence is CASSVEAQNTEAFF. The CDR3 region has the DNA TGTGCCAGCAGCGTAGAAGCTCAGAACACTGAAGCTTTCTTT. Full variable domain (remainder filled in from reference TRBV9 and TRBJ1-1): DSGVTQTPKHLITATGQRVTLRCSPRSGDLSVYWYQQSLDQGLQFLIQYYNGEERAKGNILERFSAQQFPDLHSELNLSSLELGDSALYFCASSVEAQNTEAFFGQGTRLTVV.

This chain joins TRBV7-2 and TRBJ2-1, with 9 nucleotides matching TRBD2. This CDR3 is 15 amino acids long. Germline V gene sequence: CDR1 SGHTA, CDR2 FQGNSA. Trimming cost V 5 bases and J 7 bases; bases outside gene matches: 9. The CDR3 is CASSTERGEGNEQFF. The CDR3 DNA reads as TGTGCCAGCAGCACCGAGCGGGGGGAGGGGAATGAGCAGTTCTTC.